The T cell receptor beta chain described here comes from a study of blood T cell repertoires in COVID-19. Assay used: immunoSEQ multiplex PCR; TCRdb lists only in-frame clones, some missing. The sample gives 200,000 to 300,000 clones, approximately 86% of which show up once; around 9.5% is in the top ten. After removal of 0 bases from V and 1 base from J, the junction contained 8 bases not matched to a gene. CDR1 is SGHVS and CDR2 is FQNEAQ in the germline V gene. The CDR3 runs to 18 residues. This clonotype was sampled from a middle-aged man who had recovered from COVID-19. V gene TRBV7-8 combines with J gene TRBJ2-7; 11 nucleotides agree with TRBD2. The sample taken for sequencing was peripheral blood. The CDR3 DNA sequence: TGTGCCAGCAGCTTAGCGCGGGTGGTAGCGGGAGGGTCCTACGAGCAGTACTTC. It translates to CASSLARVVAGGSYEQYF.